Listed below are T cell receptor beta chains from one sample, sequenced in a study of OX40 agonist ivuxolimab in advanced cancers. Clones were sequenced by immunoSEQ multiplex PCR, and TCRdb holds only the in-frame ones, with some missing. The sample lists more than 60,000 clones; 77% were seen once. This specimen consisted of CD4+ or CD8+ T cells sorted from blood, obtained in a trial of the OX40 agonist ivuxolimab. These receptors were collected from an adult with an advanced solid tumor such as melanoma, head and neck, liver or kidney cancer. Each CDR3 is given with its conserved first and last residue. D genes are given only for firm matches. The size of a clone is reported for some rows only, either as once, few or many, or as a class for expanded clones.

TRBJ1-1 | TRBV10-3 | NA | NA | CAIMGKGVAEAFF | TGTGCCATCATGGGAAAGGGGGTTGCTGAAGCTTTCTTT
TRBJ2-7 | TRBV5-1 | NA | NA | CASSLTLSGEQYF | TGCGCCAGCAGCTTGACCCTCTCCGGAGAGCAGTACTTC
TRBJ2-1 | TRBV11-2 | NA | NA | CASRPTTSVSYNEQFF | TGTGCCAGCAGGCCAACCACCAGCGTCTCCTACAATGAGCAGTTCTTC
TRBJ1-1 | TRBV2 | few | NA | CASSEERAIEAFF | TGTGCCAGCAGTGAGGAAAGGGCAATTGAAGCTTTCTTT
TRBJ2-2 | TRBV13 | few | NA | CASSLWVAGELFF | TGTGCCAGCAGCTTATGGGTGGCCGGGGAGCTGTTTTTT
TRBJ2-7 | TRBV10-1 | NA | NA | CASSEEGNYEQYF | TGCGCCAGCAGTGAGGAGGGCAACTACGAGCAGTACTTC
TRBJ2-7 | TRBV29-1 | few | NA | CSVTWGGGTDYEQYF | TGCAGCGTGACCTGGGGGGGAGGGACAGACTACGAGCAGTACTTC
TRBJ2-1 | TRBV7-2 | NA | NA | CASSLVGFYNEQFF | TGTGCCAGCAGCTTAGTAGGGTTCTACAATGAGCAGTTCTTC
TRBJ2-3 | TRBV9 | NA | NA | CASSATSTDTQYF | TGTGCCAGCAGCGCTACTAGCACAGATACGCAGTATTTT
TRBJ1-5 | TRBV27 | NA | NA | CASSREQGSQPQHF | TGTGCCAGCAGTCGTGAACAGGGAAGTCAGCCCCAGCATTTT
TRBJ2-7 | TRBV6-6 | few | NA | CASSYYTPSSYEQYF | TGTGCCAGCAGTTACTATACTCCAAGCTCCTACGAGCAGTACTTC
TRBJ2-3 | TRBV30 | once | TRBD2 | CAWSVGGTDTQYF | TGTGCCTGGAGTGTGGGGGGGACAGATACGCAGTATTTT
TRBJ2-3 | TRBV19 | NA | TRBD2 | CASSIDAPGLAGVDTQYF | TGTGCCAGTAGTATTGACGCCCCGGGACTAGCGGGAGTGGATACGCAGTATTTT
TRBJ1-1 | TRBV19 | NA | NA | CASSIWGWNTEAFF | TGTGCCAGTAGTATTTGGGGTTGGAACACTGAAGCTTTCTTT
TRBJ1-2 | TRBV27 | NA | NA | CASSLDPIWGYGYTF | TGTGCCAGCAGTTTAGATCCTATTTGGGGCTATGGCTACACCTTC
TRBJ2-5 | TRBV6-5 | NA | NA | CASSYSERETQYF | TGTGCCAGCAGTTACTCGGAACGAGAGACCCAGTACTTC
TRBJ1-1 | TRBV20-1 | NA | NA | CSASVGTEAFF | TGCAGTGCTAGCGTCGGCACTGAAGCTTTCTTT
TRBJ1-2 | TRBV28 | NA | TRBD1 | CASSLPGTDYGYTF | TGTGCCAGCAGTTTACCCGGGACAGACTATGGCTACACCTTC
TRBJ2-2 | TRBV18 | NA | NA | CASSRPGTANTGELFF | TGTGCCAGCTCACGACCCGGGACCGCGAACACCGGGGAGCTGTTTTTT
TRBJ2-7 | TRBV5-4 | NA | TRBD2 | CASSWGLAGALSYEQYF | TGTGCCAGCAGCTGGGGACTAGCGGGGGCCCTATCCTACGAGCAGTACTTC
TRBJ2-7 | TRBV19 | NA | TRBD2 | CASSPGTSTYEQYF | TGTGCCAGTAGTCCAGGGACTAGTACTTACGAGCAGTACTTC
TRBJ2-3 | TRBV4-1 | NA | NA | CASSQDTFPFSGTTDTQYF | TGCGCCAGCAGCCAAGATACCTTTCCTTTTTCCGGGACCACAGATACGCAGTATTTT
TRBJ1-1 | TRBV5-1 | few | TRBD1 | CASLGQGANTEAFF | TGCGCCAGCCTAGGACAGGGGGCCAACACTGAAGCTTTCTTT
TRBJ1-4 | TRBV28 | NA | NA | CASSPFNEKLFF | TGTGCCAGCAGTCCCTTTAATGAAAAACTGTTTTTT
TRBJ1-2 | TRBV5-6 | NA | NA | CASSLYQVPYGYTF | TGTGCCAGCAGCTTGTACCAGGTGCCCTATGGCTACACCTTC
TRBJ1-1 | TRBV5-1 | NA | NA | CASSFGQSTEAFF | TGCGCCAGCAGCTTCGGACAGAGCACTGAAGCTTTCTTT
TRBJ1-4 | TRBV7-9 | NA | TRBD1 | CASSSDRDEKLFF | TGTGCCAGCAGCTCAGACAGGGATGAAAAACTGTTTTTT
TRBJ2-1 | TRBV19 | NA | TRBD2 | CASNLALAGNNEQFF | TGTGCCAGTAATTTAGCACTAGCGGGGAACAATGAGCAGTTCTTC
TRBJ2-5 | TRBV28 | few | NA | CASSSLGGGIETQYF | TGTGCCAGCAGTTCCTTAGGGGGAGGAATAGAGACCCAGTACTTC
TRBJ2-7 | TRBV11-1 | NA | TRBD1 | CASSYGTVYEQYF | TGTGCCAGCAGTTACGGGACAGTCTACGAGCAGTACTTC
TRBJ2-7 | TRBV6-5 | NA | NA | CASSYGQGGYEQYF | TGTGCCAGCAGTTACGGGCAGGGGGGATACGAGCAGTACTTC
TRBJ1-2 | TRBV6-6 | NA | NA | CASSYQGDGYTF | TGTGCCAGCAGTTACCAGGGTGACGGCTACACCTTC
TRBJ2-1 | TRBV4-2 | NA | NA | CASSQDASTSYNEQFF | TGTGCCAGCAGCCAAGACGCTAGCACCTCCTACAATGAGCAGTTCTTC
TRBJ2-1 | TRBV7-9 | NA | NA | CASSLAQGNNEQFF | TGTGCCAGCAGCTTAGCTCAGGGTAACAATGAGCAGTTCTTC
TRBJ2-2 | TRBV4-1 | NA | NA | CASSPLRGGLNTGELFF | TGCGCCAGCAGCCCCCTAAGAGGGGGACTGAACACCGGGGAGCTGTTTTTT
TRBJ2-3 | TRBV5-1 | NA | NA | CASSLVRGVIAGDTQYF | TGCGCCAGCAGCTTGGTTAGGGGGGTTATCGCAGGAGATACGCAGTATTTT
TRBJ2-5 | TRBV7-3 | NA | NA | CASSPWGEETQYF | TGTGCCAGCAGCCCCTGGGGCGAAGAGACCCAGTACTTC
TRBJ2-6 | TRBV27 | NA | NA | CASRTVSDSGANVLTF | TGTGCCAGCCGGACTGTTTCTGACTCTGGGGCCAACGTCCTGACTTTC
TRBJ2-7 | TRBV10-3 | NA | TRBD1 | CATGVGQGYVQYF | TGTGCCACCGGCGTGGGACAGGGTTATGTGCAGTACTTC
TRBJ2-5 | TRBV18 | NA | TRBD1 | CASSDGTGGTQYF | TGTGCCAGCTCGGACGGGACAGGGGGTACCCAGTACTTC
TRBJ2-7 | TRBV2 | NA | NA | CASSGTGYEQYF | TGTGCCAGCAGCGGGACTGGCTACGAGCAGTACTTC
TRBJ1-4 | TRBV21-1 | NA | NA | CASSKQGINEKLFF | TGTGCCAGCAGCAAACAGGGGATTAATGAAAAACTGTTTTTT
TRBJ2-2 | TRBV11-3 | once | NA | CASSLPWEIDTGELFF | TGTGCCAGCAGCTTACCCTGGGAGATAGACACCGGGGAGCTGTTTTTT
TRBJ1-2 | TRBV6-1 | NA | NA | CASKRGDNYGYTF | TGTGCCAGCAAGAGGGGTGACAACTATGGCTACACCTTC
TRBJ2-1 | TRBV15 | NA | NA | CATSRVGANNEQFF | TGTGCCACCAGCAGAGTCGGAGCGAACAATGAGCAGTTCTTC